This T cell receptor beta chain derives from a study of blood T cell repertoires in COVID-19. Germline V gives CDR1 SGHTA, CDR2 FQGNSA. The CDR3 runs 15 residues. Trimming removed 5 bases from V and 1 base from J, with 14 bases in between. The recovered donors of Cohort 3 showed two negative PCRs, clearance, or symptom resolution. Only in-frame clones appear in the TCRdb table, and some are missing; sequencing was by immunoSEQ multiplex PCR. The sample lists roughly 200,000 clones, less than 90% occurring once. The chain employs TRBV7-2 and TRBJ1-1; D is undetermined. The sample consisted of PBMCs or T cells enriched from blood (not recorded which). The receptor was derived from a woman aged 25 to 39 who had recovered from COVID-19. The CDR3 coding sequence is TGTGCCAGCAGCCCGAGCGCTCAGCCGAACACTGAAGCTTTCTTT. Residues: CASSPSAQPNTEAFF.